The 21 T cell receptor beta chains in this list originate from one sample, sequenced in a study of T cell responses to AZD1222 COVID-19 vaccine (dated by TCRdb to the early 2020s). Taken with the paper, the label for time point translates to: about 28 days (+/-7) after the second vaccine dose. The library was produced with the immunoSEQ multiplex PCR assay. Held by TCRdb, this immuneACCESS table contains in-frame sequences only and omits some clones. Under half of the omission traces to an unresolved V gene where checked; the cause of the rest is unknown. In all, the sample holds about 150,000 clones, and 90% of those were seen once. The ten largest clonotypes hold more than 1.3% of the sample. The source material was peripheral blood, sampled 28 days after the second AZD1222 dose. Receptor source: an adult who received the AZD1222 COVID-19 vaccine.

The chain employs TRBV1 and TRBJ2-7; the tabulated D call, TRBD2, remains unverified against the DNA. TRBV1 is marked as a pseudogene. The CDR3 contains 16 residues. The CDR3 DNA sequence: TGCACCAGCAGCCCGTCTAAGATCGAAGGCGGGAACGAGCAGTACTTC. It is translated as CTSSPSKIEGGNEQYF.

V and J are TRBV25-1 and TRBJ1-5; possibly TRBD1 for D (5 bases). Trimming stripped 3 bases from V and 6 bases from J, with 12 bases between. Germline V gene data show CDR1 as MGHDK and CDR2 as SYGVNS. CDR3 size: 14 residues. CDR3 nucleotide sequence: TGTGCCAGCAGTGACCTCGACAGTACTCAGCCCCAGCATTTT. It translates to CASSDLDSTQPQHF.

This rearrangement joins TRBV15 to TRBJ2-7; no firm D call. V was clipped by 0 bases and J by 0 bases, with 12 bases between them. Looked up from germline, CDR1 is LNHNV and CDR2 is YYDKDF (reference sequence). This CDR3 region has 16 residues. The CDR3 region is CATSRDVGASSYEQYF. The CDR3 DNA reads TGTGCCACCAGCAGAGATGTTGGCGCGAGCTCCTACGAGCAGTACTTC.

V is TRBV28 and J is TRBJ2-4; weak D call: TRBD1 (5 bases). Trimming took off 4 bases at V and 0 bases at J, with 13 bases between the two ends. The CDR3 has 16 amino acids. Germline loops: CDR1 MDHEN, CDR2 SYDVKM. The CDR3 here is CASSSRQSIAKNIQYF. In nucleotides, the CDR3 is TGTGCCAGCAGTTCGAGACAGAGTATAGCCAAAAACATTCAGTACTTC. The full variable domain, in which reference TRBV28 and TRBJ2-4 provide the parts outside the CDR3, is DVKVTQSSRYLVKRTGEKVFLECVQDMDHENMFWYRQDPGLGLRLIYFSYDVKMKEKGDIPEGYSVSREKKERFSLILESASTNQTSMYLCASSSRQSIAKNIQYFGAGTRLSVL.

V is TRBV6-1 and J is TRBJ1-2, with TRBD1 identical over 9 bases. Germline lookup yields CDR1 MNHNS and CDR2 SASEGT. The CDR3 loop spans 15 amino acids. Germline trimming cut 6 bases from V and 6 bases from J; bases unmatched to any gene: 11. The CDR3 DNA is TGTGCCAGCAGCAGACTGGGACAGGGTGAGGATGGCTACACCTTC. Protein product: CASSRLGQGEDGYTF.

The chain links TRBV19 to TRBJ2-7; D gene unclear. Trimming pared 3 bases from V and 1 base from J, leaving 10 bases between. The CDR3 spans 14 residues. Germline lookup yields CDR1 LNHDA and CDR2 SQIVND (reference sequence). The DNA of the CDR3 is TGTGCCAGTAGTATCGGGCCACAATCCTACGAGCAGTACTTC. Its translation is CASSIGPQSYEQYF.

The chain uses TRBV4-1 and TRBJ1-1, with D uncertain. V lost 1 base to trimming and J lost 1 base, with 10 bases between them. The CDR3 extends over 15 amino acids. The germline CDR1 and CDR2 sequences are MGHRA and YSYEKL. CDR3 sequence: CASSQVGRRNTEAFF. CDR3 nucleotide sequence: TGCGCCAGCAGCCAAGTAGGCAGGCGGAACACTGAAGCTTTCTTT.

CDR3 in DNA: TGCGCCAGCAGCCAAGCCGGGGGTTATGAAAAACTGTTTTTT. Translation: CASSQAGGYEKLFF. The chain carries TRBV5-1 and TRBJ1-4; tentatively, D is TRBD1 (5 bases). The CDR3 spans 14 residues. Germline V lookup: CDR1 SGHRS, CDR2 YFSETQ. V was clipped by 4 bases and J by 6 bases, with 13 bases between them.

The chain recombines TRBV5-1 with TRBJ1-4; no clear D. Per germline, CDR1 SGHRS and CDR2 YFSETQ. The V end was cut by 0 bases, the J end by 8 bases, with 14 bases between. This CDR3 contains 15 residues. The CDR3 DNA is TGCGCCAGCAGCTTGGTAGGGCAGGTCGGGGAAAAACTGTTTTTT. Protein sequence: CASSLVGQVGEKLFF.

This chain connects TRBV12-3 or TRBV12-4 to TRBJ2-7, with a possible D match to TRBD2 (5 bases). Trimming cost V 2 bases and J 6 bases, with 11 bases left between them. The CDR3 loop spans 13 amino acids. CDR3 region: CASSLQPSLEQYF. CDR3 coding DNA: TGTGCCAGCAGTTTACAACCTAGCCTCGAGCAGTACTTC.

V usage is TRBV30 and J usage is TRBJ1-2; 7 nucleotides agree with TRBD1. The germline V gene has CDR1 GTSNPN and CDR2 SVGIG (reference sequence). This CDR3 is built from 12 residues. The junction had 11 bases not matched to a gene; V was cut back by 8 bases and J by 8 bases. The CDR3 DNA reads TGTGCCGTGCGCAGGGGGGGAGTCGGCTACACCTTC. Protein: CAVRRGGVGYTF.

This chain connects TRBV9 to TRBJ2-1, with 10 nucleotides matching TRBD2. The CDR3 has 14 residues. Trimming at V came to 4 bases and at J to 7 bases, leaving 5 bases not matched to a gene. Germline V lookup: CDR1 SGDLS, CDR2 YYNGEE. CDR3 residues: CASSTLGLANEQFF. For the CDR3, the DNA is TGTGCCAGCAGCACCTTGGGACTAGCGAATGAGCAGTTCTTC.

The CDR3 reads CASSVARGGEAFF. Written as DNA, the CDR3 is TGTGCCAGCAGCGTAGCTAGGGGCGGTGAAGCTTTCTTT. The gene calls are TRBV9 and TRBJ1-1, with D maybe TRBD1 (5 bases). V shed 0 bases and J shed 7 bases, with 10 bases lying between them. This CDR3 contains 13 residues. Germline values: CDR1 SGDLS, CDR2 YYNGEE.

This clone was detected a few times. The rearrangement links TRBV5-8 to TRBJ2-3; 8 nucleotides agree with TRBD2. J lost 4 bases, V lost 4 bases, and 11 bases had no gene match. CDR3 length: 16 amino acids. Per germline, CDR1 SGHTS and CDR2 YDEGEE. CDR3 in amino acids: CASSPPSGGAPDTQYF. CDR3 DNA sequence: TGTGCCAGCAGCCCCCCCTCCGGGGGGGCCCCAGATACGCAGTATTTT. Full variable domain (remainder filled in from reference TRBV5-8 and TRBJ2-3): EAGVTQSPTHLIKTRGQQATLRCSPISGHTSVYWYQQALGLGLQFLLWYDEGEERNRGNFPPRFSGRQFPNYSSELNVNALELEDSALYLCASSPPSGGAPDTQYFGPGTRLTVL.

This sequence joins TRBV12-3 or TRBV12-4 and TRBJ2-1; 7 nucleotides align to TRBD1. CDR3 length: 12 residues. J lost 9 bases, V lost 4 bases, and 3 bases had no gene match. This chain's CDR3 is CASSSTGFEQFF. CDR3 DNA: TGTGCCAGCAGTTCGACAGGGTTTGAGCAGTTCTTC.

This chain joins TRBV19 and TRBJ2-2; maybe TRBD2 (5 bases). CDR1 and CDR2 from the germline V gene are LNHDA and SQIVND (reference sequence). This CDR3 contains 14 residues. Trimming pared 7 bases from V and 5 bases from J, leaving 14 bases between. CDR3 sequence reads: CASTREGSTGELFF. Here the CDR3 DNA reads TGTGCCAGTACCCGAGAGGGTTCTACCGGGGAGCTGTTTTTT.

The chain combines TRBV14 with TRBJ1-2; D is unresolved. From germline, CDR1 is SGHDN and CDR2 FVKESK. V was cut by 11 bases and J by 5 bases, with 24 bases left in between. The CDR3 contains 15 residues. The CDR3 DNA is TGTGCCCCTTCACTTGGGCGGGGAGAAACGTATGGCTACACCTTC. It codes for CAPSLGRGETYGYTF. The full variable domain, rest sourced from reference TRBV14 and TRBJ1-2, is EAGVTQFPSHSVIEKGQTVTLRCDPISGHDNLYWYRRVMGKEIKFLLHFVKESKQDESGMPNNRFLAERTGGTYSTLKVQPAELEDSGVYFCAPSLGRGETYGYTFGSGTRLTVV.

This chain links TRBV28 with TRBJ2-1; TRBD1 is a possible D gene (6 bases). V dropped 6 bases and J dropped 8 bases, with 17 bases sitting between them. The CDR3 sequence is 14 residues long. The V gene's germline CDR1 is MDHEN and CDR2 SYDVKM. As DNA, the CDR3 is TGTGCCAGCAGGTGGGCAACAGGGTCCCATGAGCAGTTCTTC. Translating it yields CASRWATGSHEQFF.

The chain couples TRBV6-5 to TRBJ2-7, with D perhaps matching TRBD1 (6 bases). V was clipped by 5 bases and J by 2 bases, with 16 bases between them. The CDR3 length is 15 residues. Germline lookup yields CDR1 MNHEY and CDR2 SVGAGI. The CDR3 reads CASSQTTGQAYEQYF. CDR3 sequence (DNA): TGTGCCAGCAGTCAAACGACAGGTCAAGCCTACGAGCAGTACTTC.

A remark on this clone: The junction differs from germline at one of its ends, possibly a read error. The CDR3 here is CASSLSTSGIYNEQFF. CDR3 in DNA: TGTGCTAGCAGCTTATCGACTAGCGGCATATACAATGAGCAGTTCTTC. V is TRBV7-7 and J is TRBJ2-1, with 9 positions matching TRBD2. Germline CDR1 reads SSHAT; CDR2 reads FNYEAQ (reference sequence). The CDR3 sequence is 16 residues long.

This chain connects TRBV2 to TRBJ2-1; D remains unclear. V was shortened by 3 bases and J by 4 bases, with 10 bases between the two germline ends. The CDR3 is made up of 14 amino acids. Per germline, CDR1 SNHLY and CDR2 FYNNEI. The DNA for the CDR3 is TGTGCCAGCAGTGAGCGGCTTCTATACAATGAGCAGTTCTTC. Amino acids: CASSERLLYNEQFF.